The 12 T cell receptor beta chains below come from one sample, sequenced in a study of cytomegalovirus exposure and HLA in healthy donors. The PCR contained 60 Vbeta and 13 Jbeta primers. The data were produced by immunoSEQ multiplex PCR, yet TCRdb's version contains in-frame clones alone and is incomplete. The data show about 82,000 clones, 63% seen once. The sample consisted of PBMCs. These receptors came from a woman aged 40 to 50 in good health and CMV-seropositive.

The chain couples TRBV6-5 to TRBJ1-5, with D possibly being TRBD1 (5 bases). The germline gives CDR1 MNHEY, CDR2 SVGAGI. V was pared by 6 bases and J by 3 bases, with 12 bases between. CDR3 length: 14 residues. The CDR3 DNA sequence: TGTGCCAGCAGGCTAGACAGATTCAATCAGCCCCAGCATTTT. Amino acids: CASRLDRFNQPQHF.

The chain is built from TRBV19 and TRBJ1-5; D gene ambiguous. The CDR3 length is 15 residues. Trimming pared 5 bases from V and 4 bases from J, leaving 15 bases between. The V gene's germline CDR1 is LNHDA and CDR2 SQIVND (reference sequence). The CDR3 DNA is TGTGCCAGTAGTTTAGGAGCTTCCCTGAATCAGCCCCAGCATTTT. It translates to CASSLGASLNQPQHF.

This sequence joins TRBV4-1 and TRBJ2-3, with 8 bases lining up with TRBD2. Germline trimming cut 3 bases from V and 6 bases from J; bases unmatched to any gene: 5. This CDR3 region has 14 residues. Germline V gene lookup returns CDR1 MGHRA and CDR2 YSYEKL. For the CDR3, the DNA is TGCGCCAGCAGCCACCCCGGGGGGGCGGATACGCAGTATTTT. Its translation: CASSHPGGADTQYF.

The CDR3 here is CASSEIQRNQPQHF. The CDR3 DNA follows: TGTGCCAGCAGTGAAATACAGCGCAATCAGCCCCAGCATTTT. The V call is TRBV6-1, the J call TRBJ1-5; D call uncertain. Per the germline V gene, CDR1 is MNHNS and CDR2 is SASEGT. The V end lost 2 bases, the J end lost 2 bases, and 7 bases lay between the germline ends. The CDR3 is 14 amino acids.

This clone was counted a single time. CDR3 DNA sequence: TGTGCCACCAGCATTCGAACCGGGTTACCACTCAATCAGCCCCAGCATTTT. Encoded protein: CATSIRTGLPLNQPQHF. The chain couples TRBV15 to TRBJ1-5; D is ambiguous. The germline V gene has CDR1 LNHNV and CDR2 YYDKDF (reference sequence). The CDR3 length is 17 residues. Between the trimmed V and J ends, which lost 4 bases and 3 bases, there was a span of 19 bases.

The chain has TRBV9 and TRBJ2-1, with 8 bases lining up with TRBD2. The CDR3 loop spans 15 amino acids. Per germline, CDR1 SGDLS and CDR2 YYNGEE. J was trimmed by 0 bases and V by 5 bases; bases with no gene match: 4. CDR3 in DNA: TGTGCCAGCAGTGAAGCGGGAGACTCCTACAATGAGCAGTTCTTC. This codes for CASSEAGDSYNEQFF.

The chain has TRBV19 and TRBJ1-4; tentative D call: TRBD1 (5 bases). Germline values: CDR1 LNHDA, CDR2 SQIVND (reference sequence). The CDR3 is 14 residues long. Trimming left V 6 bases short and J 2 bases short, with 10 bases between. The CDR3 protein is CASSRRVTNEKLFF. The CDR3 DNA reads as TGTGCCAGTAGCCGCAGGGTGACTAATGAAAAACTGTTTTTT.

The chain is built from TRBV10-1 and TRBJ2-1; TRBD1 matches 7 bases. Germline V gene data show CDR1 as WNHNN and CDR2 as SYGVQD (reference sequence). After removal of 7 bases from V and 5 bases from J, the junction contained 17 bases not matched to a gene. CDR3 length: 17 residues. The DNA of the CDR3 is TGCGCCAGCACCGGACAGGTTAGGGCCCCTAGGAACAATGAGCAGTTCTTC. Translation gives CASTGQVRAPRNNEQFF.

This chain uses TRBV19 with TRBJ2-5, with TRBD2 identical over 11 bases. From germline, CDR1 is LNHDA and CDR2 SQIVND (reference sequence). The junction had 13 bases not matched to a gene; V was cut back by 4 bases and J by 3 bases. This CDR3 is built from 18 residues. The CDR3 protein is CASSNWGELLAGEETQYF. The CDR3 nucleotides are TGTGCCAGTAGTAACTGGGGGGAGCTACTAGCGGGAGAAGAGACCCAGTACTTC. Full variable domain (missing parts from reference TRBV19 and TRBJ2-5): DGGITQSPKYLFRKEGQNVTLSCEQNLNHDAMYWYRQDPGQGLRLIYYSQIVNDFQKGDIAEGYSVSREKKESFPLTVTSAQKNPTAFYLCASSNWGELLAGEETQYFGPGTRLLVL.

This clone was seen only a few times. The rearrangement joins TRBV7-7 to TRBJ2-1; 9 bases line up with TRBD1. Germline CDR1 and CDR2: SSHAT and FNYEAQ (reference sequence). The CDR3 runs 15 residues. J lost 4 bases, V lost 5 bases, and 6 bases had no gene match. CDR3 in amino acids: CASSPGTGTYNEQFF. Written as DNA, the CDR3 is TGTGCCAGCAGCCCCGGGACAGGGACGTACAATGAGCAGTTCTTC.

This chain links TRBV5-1 with TRBJ2-4; 8 bases agree with TRBD1. This CDR3 has 16 amino acids. CDR1 is SGHRS, CDR2 YFSETQ, per germline. Trimming removed 4 bases from V and 0 bases from J; junction bases left unmatched: 6. CDR3 sequence reads: CASSPGQGEAKNIQYF. CDR3 DNA sequence: TGCGCCAGCAGCCCAGGACAGGGTGAAGCCAAAAACATTCAGTACTTC.

This clone was counted between two and nine times. The J gene is TRBJ2-5, the V gene TRBV7-2; a possible D gene is TRBD1 (5 bases). V was clipped by 1 base and J by 9 bases, with 18 bases between them. Germline V CDR1 and CDR2: SGHTA, FQGNSA. CDR3 length: 15 amino acids. The CDR3 loop is CASSLGPTAQRAQYF. CDR3 bases: TGTGCCAGCAGCTTAGGCCCGACAGCCCAAAGGGCCCAGTACTTC.